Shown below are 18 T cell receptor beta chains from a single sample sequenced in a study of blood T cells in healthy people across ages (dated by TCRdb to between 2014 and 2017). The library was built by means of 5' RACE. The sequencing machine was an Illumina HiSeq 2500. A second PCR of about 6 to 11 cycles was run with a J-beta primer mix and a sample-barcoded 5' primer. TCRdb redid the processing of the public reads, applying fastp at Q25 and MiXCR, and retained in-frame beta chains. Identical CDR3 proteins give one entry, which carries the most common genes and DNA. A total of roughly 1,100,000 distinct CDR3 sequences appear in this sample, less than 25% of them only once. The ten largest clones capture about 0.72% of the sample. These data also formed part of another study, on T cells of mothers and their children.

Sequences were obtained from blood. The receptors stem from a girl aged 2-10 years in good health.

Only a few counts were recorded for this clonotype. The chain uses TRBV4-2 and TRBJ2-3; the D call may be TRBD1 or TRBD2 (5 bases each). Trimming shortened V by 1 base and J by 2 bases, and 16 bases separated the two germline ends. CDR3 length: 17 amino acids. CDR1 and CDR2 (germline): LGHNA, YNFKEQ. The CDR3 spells CASSQAGRTTATDTQYF. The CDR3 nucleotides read TGTGCCAGCAGCCAAGCGGGACGTACTACAGCCACAGATACGCAGTATTTT.

The CDR3 coding sequence is TGTGCCAGCAGTTACCTGACAGGGACTAATGAAAAACTGTTTTTT. Protein sequence: CASSYLTGTNEKLFF. The chain is built from TRBV6-6 and TRBJ1-4, with 7 positions matching TRBD1. In germline, CDR1 is MNHNY, CDR2 SVGAGI (reference sequence). This CDR3 has 15 residues. Trimming removed 2 bases from V and 2 bases from J; junction bases left unmatched: 2.

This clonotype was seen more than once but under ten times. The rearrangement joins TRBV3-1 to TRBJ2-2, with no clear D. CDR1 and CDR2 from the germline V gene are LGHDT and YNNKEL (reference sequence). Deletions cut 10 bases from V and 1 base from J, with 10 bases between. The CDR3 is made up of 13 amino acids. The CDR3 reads CATSTWNTGELFF. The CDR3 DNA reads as TGTGCCACGTCGACTTGGAACACCGGGGAGCTGTTTTTT.

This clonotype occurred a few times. The chain's CDR3 is CASSQEEQSHVGELFF. Here the CDR3 DNA reads TGCGCCAGCAGCCAAGAGGAACAATCGCACGTCGGGGAGCTGTTTTTT. This chain links TRBV4-1 with TRBJ2-2, with D hard to call. Germline V gives CDR1 MGHRA, CDR2 YSYEKL. Trimming cost V 0 bases and J 7 bases, with 15 bases left between them. The length of the CDR3 is 16 residues.

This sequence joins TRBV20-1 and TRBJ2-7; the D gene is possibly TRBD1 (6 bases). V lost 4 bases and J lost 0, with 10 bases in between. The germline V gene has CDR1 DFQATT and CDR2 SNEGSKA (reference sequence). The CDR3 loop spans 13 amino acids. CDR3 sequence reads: CSATGHSSYEQYF. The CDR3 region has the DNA TGCAGTGCTACGGGACACAGCTCCTACGAGCAGTACTTC.

DNA of the CDR3: TGCAGTGCCCGGGAGGGCCTAAATGAAAAACTGTTTTTT. This gives the protein CSAREGLNEKLFF. The chain is built from TRBV20-1 and TRBJ1-4, with no clear D. In germline, CDR1 is DFQATT, CDR2 SNEGSKA (reference sequence). The ends were cut back, 6 bases at V and 5 bases at J, with 13 bases in the middle. The CDR3 covers 13 residues.

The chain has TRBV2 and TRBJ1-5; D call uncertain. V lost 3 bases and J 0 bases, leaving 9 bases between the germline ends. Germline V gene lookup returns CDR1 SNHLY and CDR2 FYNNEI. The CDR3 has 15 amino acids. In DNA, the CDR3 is TGTGCCAGCAGTGAGTCAGCTTATAGCAATCAGCCCCAGCATTTT. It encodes CASSESAYSNQPQHF.

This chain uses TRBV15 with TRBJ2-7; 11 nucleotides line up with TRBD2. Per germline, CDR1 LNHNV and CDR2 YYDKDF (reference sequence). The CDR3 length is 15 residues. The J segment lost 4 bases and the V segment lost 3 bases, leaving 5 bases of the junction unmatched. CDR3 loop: CATSSTSGSAYEQYF. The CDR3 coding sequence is TGTGCCACCAGCAGCACTAGCGGGAGTGCGTACGAGCAGTACTTC.

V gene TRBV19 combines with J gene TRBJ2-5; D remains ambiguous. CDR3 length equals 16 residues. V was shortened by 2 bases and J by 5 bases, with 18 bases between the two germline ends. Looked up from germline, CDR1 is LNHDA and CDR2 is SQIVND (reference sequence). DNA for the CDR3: TGTGCCAGTAGTATAACGGCAGCCACCCTGACGGAGACCCAGTACTTC. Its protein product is CASSITAATLTETQYF.

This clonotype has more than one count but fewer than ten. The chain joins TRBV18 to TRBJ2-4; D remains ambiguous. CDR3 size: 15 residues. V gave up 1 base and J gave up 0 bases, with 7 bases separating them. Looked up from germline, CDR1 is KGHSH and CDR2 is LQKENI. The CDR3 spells CASSPLETAKNIQYF. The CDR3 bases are TGTGCCAGCTCACCACTGGAAACAGCCAAAAACATTCAGTACTTC. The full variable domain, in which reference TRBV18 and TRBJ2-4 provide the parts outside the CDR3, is NAGVMQNPRHLVRRRGQEARLRCSPMKGHSHVYWYRQLPEEGLKFMVYLQKENIIDESGMPKERFSAEFPKEGPSILRIQQVVRGDSAAYFCASSPLETAKNIQYFGAGTRLSVL.

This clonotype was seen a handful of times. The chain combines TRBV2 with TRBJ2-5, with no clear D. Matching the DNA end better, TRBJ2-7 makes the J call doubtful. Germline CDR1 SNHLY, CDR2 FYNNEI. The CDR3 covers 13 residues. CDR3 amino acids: CASMGTPSYEQYF. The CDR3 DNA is TGTGCCAGCATGGGCACTCCCTCCTACGAGCAGTACTTC.

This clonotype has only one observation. CDR3: CASSFVSPMVSYEQYF. In nucleotides, the CDR3 is TGTGCCAGCAGTTTTGTGAGTCCCATGGTGAGCTACGAGCAGTACTTC. The J gene is TRBJ2-7, the V gene TRBV12-3 or TRBV12-4; D not resolved. Trimming took off 3 bases at V and 3 bases at J, with 18 bases between the two ends. The length of the CDR3 is 16 residues.

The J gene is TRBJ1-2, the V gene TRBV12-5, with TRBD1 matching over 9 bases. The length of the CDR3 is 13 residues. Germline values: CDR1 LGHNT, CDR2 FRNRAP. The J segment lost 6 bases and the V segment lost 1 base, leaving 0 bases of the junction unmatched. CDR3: CASGLGTGDGYTF. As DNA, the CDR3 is TGTGCTAGTGGTTTGGGGACAGGGGATGGCTACACCTTC.

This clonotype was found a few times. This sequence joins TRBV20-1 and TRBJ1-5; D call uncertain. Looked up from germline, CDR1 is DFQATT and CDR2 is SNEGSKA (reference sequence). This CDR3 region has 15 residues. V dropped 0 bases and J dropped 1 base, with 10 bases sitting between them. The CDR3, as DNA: TGCAGTGCTAGAGACAAGGTGATGAGCAATCAGCCCCAGCATTTT. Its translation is CSARDKVMSNQPQHF.

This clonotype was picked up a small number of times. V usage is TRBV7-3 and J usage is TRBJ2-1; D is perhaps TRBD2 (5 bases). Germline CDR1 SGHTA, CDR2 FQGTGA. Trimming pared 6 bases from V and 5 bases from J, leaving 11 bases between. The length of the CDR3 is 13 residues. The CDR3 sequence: CASRSGSHNEQFF. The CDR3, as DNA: TGTGCCAGCAGATCGGGGTCACACAATGAGCAGTTCTTC.

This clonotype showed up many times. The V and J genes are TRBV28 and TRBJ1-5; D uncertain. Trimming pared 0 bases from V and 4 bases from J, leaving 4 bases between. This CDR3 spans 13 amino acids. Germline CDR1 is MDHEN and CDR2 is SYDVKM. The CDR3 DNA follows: TGTGCCAGCAGTTTATGGGGGAATCAGCCCCAGCATTTT. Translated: CASSLWGNQPQHF.

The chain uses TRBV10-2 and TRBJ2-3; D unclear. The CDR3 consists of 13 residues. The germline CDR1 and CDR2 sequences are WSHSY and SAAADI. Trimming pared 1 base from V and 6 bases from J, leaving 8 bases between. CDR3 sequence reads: CASSEWSEDTQYF. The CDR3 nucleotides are TGCGCCAGCAGTGAGTGGTCAGAGGATACGCAGTATTTT.

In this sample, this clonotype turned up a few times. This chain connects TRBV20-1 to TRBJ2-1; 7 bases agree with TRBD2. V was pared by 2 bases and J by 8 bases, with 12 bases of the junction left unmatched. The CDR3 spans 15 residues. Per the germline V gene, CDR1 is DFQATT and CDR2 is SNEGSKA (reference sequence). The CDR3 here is CSARTTSSSFYEQFF. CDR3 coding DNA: TGCAGTGCTAGAACGACTAGCAGCTCCTTCTATGAGCAGTTCTTC.